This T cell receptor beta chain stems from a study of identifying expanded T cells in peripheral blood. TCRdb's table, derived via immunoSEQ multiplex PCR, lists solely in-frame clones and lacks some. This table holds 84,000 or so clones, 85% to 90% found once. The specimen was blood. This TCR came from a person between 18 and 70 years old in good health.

CDR3 bases: TGTGCCAGCAGTTGGGGACAGGGGATGGCCGGGGAGCTGTTTTTT. Its protein is CASSWGQGMAGELFF. This chain joins TRBV6-5 and TRBJ2-2; 10 bases map to TRBD1. The V gene end was trimmed by 4 bases and the J gene end by 6 bases; junction bases not matched to a gene: 5. Germline V lookup: CDR1 MNHEY, CDR2 SVGAGI. The CDR3 has 15 residues.